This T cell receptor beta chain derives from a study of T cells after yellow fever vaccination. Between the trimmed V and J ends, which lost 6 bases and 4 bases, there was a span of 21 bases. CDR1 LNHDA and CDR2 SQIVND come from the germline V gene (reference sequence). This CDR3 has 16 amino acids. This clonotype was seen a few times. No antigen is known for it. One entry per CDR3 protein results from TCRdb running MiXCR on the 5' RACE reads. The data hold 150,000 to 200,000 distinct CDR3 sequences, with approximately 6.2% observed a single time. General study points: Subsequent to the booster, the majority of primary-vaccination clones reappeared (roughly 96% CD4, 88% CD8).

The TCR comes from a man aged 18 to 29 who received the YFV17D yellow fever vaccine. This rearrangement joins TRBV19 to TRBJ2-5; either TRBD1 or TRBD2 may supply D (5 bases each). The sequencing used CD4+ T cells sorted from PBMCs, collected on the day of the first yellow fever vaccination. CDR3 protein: CASSPRRGRGPETQYF. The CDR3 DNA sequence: TGTGCCAGTAGCCCCCGACGGGGCCGCGGCCCAGAGACCCAGTACTTC.